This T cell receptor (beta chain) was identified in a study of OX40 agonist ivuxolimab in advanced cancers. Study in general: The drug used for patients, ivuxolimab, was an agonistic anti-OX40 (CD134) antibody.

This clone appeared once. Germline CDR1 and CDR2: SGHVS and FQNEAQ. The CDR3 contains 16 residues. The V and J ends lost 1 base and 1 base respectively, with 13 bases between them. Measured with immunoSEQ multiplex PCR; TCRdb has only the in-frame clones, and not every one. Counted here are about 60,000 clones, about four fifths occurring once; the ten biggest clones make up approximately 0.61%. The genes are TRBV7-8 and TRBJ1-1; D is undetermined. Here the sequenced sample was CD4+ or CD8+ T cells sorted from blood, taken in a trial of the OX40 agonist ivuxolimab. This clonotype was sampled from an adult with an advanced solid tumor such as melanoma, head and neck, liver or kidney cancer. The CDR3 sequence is CASSLVSFRENTEAFF. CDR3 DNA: TGTGCCAGCAGCTTAGTGTCTTTTAGGGAGAACACTGAAGCTTTCTTT. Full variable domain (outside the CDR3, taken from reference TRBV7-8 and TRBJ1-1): GAGVSQSPRYKVAKRGQDVALRCDPISGHVSLFWYQQALGQGPEFLTYFQNEAQLDKSGLPSDRFFAERPEGSVSTLKIQRTQQEDSAVYLCASSLVSFRENTEAFFGQGTRLTVV.